A selection of T cell receptor beta chains follows, all from one sample in a study of human T cells and chemical hapten exposure. TCRdb itself ran the RACE reads through MiXCR, one entry per CDR3 protein. The data contain around 360,000 distinct CDR3 sequences, under 6.5% of them singletons. Sample: whole blood, taken in connection with sensitization to the hapten diphenylcyclopropenone (DPC). All receptors come from a woman younger than 30 with alopecia areata. Some clones in this sample may be carry-over from other donors' samples. The conserved cysteine and the conserved F or W are not part of the CDR3 here.

V gene	J gene	CDR3 protein
TRBV5-1	TRBJ2-3	ASSLGGQGSTDTQY
TRBV6-2/TRBV6-3	TRBJ1-2	ASSYNDGYGYT
TRBV11-2	TRBJ2-4	ASSLDPYQGAVKNIQY
TRBV10-3	TRBJ2-1	AISGGGPYNEQF
TRBV20-1	TRBJ2-4	SARASGGTFDIQY
TRBV9	TRBJ2-5	ASSGAKGLADQETQY
TRBV6-6	TRBJ1-6	ASSITGSSYNSPLH
TRBV12-3/TRBV12-4	TRBJ1-1	ATDSPGNTEAF
TRBV7-2	TRBJ2-3	ASSLGGGAVDTQY
TRBV5-1	TRBJ2-7	ASSLRQLPYEQY
TRBV5-6	TRBJ1-6	ASSLMGALASPLH
TRBV27	TRBJ1-5	ASSRTGSNQPQH
TRBV6-5	TRBJ2-1	ASSPIAGGYNEQF
TRBV7-2	TRBJ1-2	ASSLVGGGQGNYGYT
TRBV18	TRBJ1-4	ASSPPGIGSREKLF
TRBV7-2	TRBJ2-2	ASSLGTAHTGELF
TRBV7-9	TRBJ1-2	ASSLGSSGSGYT
TRBV29-1	TRBJ2-3	SVQISTDTQY
TRBV7-2	TRBJ2-3	ASRTGLAPTDTQY
TRBV5-6	TRBJ1-2	ASSLNPTGSL
TRBV12-3/TRBV12-4	TRBJ1-2	ASSLSPPGDNYGYT
TRBV4-2	TRBJ1-3	ASSPGQVGGNTIY
TRBV18	TRBJ1-1	ASSTGVNTEAF
TRBV7-2	TRBJ1-3	ASSPVGGPRPIY
TRBV9	TRBJ2-1	ASSVVPDSYNEQF
TRBV29-1	TRBJ2-6	SVSLSGANVLT
TRBV6-5	TRBJ2-3	ASTGKFQGAATQY
TRBV7-2	TRBJ2-3	ASSLGDREADTQY
TRBV5-1	TRBJ1-2	ASSLDPGPYGYT
TRBV6-5	TRBJ2-7	ASSSDVGHEQY
TRBV10-3	TRBJ2-3	AIGQLDTDTQY
TRBV7-9	TRBJ1-2	ASSPLRDRGSYGYT
TRBV2	TRBJ1-5	ASKSVGGDQPQH
TRBV6-5	TRBJ2-3	ASSSVFGRATDTQY
TRBV4-1	TRBJ2-3	ASSQDLGTDTQY
TRBV12-5	TRBJ2-5	ASGLVLTAGTETQY
TRBV12-3/TRBV12-4	TRBJ1-1	ASSTDGVDEAF
TRBV5-1	TRBJ2-7	ASSSLRDRGYEQY
TRBV12-3/TRBV12-4	TRBJ2-1	ASSLVAGNEQF
TRBV29-1	TRBJ2-3	SVEGQGGTDTQY
TRBV6-2/TRBV6-3	TRBJ2-5	ASSYSGGTQQETQY
TRBV20-1	TRBJ2-7	SARIPTGIYEQY
TRBV20-1	TRBJ2-7	SASLAGTASYEQY
TRBV29-1	TRBJ1-2	SVIKREGVMYGYT
TRBV24-1	TRBJ2-3	ATSDLGLASDTQY
TRBV6-1	TRBJ1-5	ASSAQGGRRQPQH
TRBV29-1	TRBJ2-5	SVEDEGGETQY
TRBV6-6	TRBJ1-2	ASSYHPRDTNGYT
TRBV18	TRBJ1-6	ASSPREVTYNSPLH
TRBV2	TRBJ1-3	ASSVEGASGNTIY
TRBV6-1	TRBJ1-1	ASSRSAGTGLSNTEAF